Below, one T cell receptor beta chain is given with its context. Its specificity is unknown. Between the trimmed V and J ends, which lost 7 bases and 0 bases, there was a span of 3 bases. The CDR3 covers 12 residues. Per the germline V gene, CDR1 is SNHLY and CDR2 is FYNNEI. This entry belongs to a study of OX40 agonist ivuxolimab in advanced cancers. Study overall: Patients were infused with ivuxolimab every 2 weeks at 0.01 to 10 mg/kg. Prior therapy, whether anti-PD-1, anti-PD-L1 or anti-CTLA-4, was allowed, and less than 45% had some. Study-level results: Clonal expansion among partial responders at 0.1-3.0 mg/kg ranked near the lowest. Clonal expansion was seen in CD4+ and CD8+ blood T cells by week 6 at 0.1 to 3.0 mg/kg.

TCRdb's table, derived via immunoSEQ multiplex PCR, lists solely in-frame clones and lacks some. The sample lists nearly 85,000 clones; approximately 87% were seen once. The sample consisted of CD4+ or CD8+ T cells sorted from blood, taken in a trial of the OX40 agonist ivuxolimab. This receptor was identified in an adult with an advanced solid tumor such as melanoma, head and neck, liver or kidney cancer. The chain combines TRBV2 with TRBJ2-2; no firm D call. In DNA form, the CDR3 reads TGTGCCAGCAATCCGAACACCGGGGAGCTGTTTTTT. Amino acids: CASNPNTGELFF.